A selection of T cell receptor beta chains follows, all from one sample in a study of Graves' ophthalmopathy and Graves' hyperthyroidism. TCRdb processed the multiplex PCR reads anew with MiXCR; each CDR3 protein has one entry. The data contain more than 1,000,000 distinct CDR3 sequences, about two fifths of them singletons. The sample taken for sequencing was peripheral blood or thyroid tissue (not recorded which). The receptors shown here come from an adult man with Graves' hyperthyroidism. The CDR3 runs from the conserved cysteine through the conserved F or W. The order of the fields is clone size, CDR3 length, J gene, D gene, V gene, CDR3 DNA, CDR3 protein. The D gene is left open where the match is weak. For some rows the clone size is stated as once, few or many, or as a class when expanded; others skip it.

size: -
length: 14
J: TRBJ2-7
D: TRBD2
V: TRBV19
DNA: TGTGCCAGTAGTCTGCGCGCGGGGGTGAACGAGCAGTACTTC
CDR3: CASSLRAGVNEQYF

size: many
length: 17
J: TRBJ1-6
D: -
V: TRBV9
DNA: TGTGCCAGCAGCAGAGGCACAGGGAGCTCCTATAATTCACCCCTCCACTTT
CDR3: CASSRGTGSSYNSPLHF

size: many
length: 15
J: TRBJ1-6
D: -
V: TRBV9
DNA: TGTGCCAGCAGCGCAACAGATTCCTATAATTCACCCCTCCACTTT
CDR3: CASSATDSYNSPLHF

size: few
length: 18
J: TRBJ2-5
D: TRBD2
V: TRBV7-9
DNA: TGTGCCAGCAGCTCGCGGACTAGCGGGGGGTTTTCACGTGAGACCCAGTACTTC
CDR3: CASSSRTSGGFSRETQYF

size: many
length: 14
J: TRBJ2-7
D: -
V: TRBV7-8
DNA: TGTGCCAGCAAGCAGGGTCCAACCTTCGGCGGGCAGTACTTC
CDR3: CASKQGPTFGGQYF

size: -
length: 16
J: TRBJ2-6
D: TRBD1
V: TRBV29-1
DNA: TGCAGCGTTGAGACAGGGGGATTCTCTGGGGCCAACGTCCTGACTTTC
CDR3: CSVETGGFSGANVLTF

size: many
length: 15
J: TRBJ2-7
D: TRBD1
V: TRBV29-1
DNA: TGCAGCGTTGAAGGGGGACAGGTTCGTCCCTACGAGCAGTACTTC
CDR3: CSVEGGQVRPYEQYF

size: few
length: 15
J: TRBJ2-7
D: -
V: TRBV12-3/TRBV12-4
DNA: TGTGCCAGCAGTTTTCGGCCCCTGGACGGGTACGAGCAGTACTTC
CDR3: CASSFRPLDGYEQYF

size: -
length: 12
J: TRBJ2-7
D: -
V: TRBV7-4
DNA: TGTGCCTGGAGATGGGCTTTTTACGAGCAGTACTTC
CDR3: CAWRWAFYEQYF

size: -
length: 13
J: TRBJ1-4
D: -
V: TRBV7-9
DNA: TGTGCCAGCAGCGCCATTCGAGGGGAAAAACTGTTTTTT
CDR3: CASSAIRGEKLFF

size: many
length: 14
J: TRBJ2-7
D: TRBD2
V: TRBV6-5
DNA: TGTGCCAGCAGGCCAGGACTAGCGGTTCCTGGGCAGTACTTC
CDR3: CASRPGLAVPGQYF

size: -
length: 12
J: TRBJ2-5
D: -
V: TRBV29-1
DNA: TGCAGCATCAAACCGGGAGAGGAGACCCAGTACTTC
CDR3: CSIKPGEETQYF

size: -
length: 10
J: TRBJ1-3
D: -
V: TRBV29-1
DNA: TGCAGCGGGCGGGAGAACACCGTATATTTT
CDR3: CSGRENTVYF

size: few
length: 14
J: TRBJ2-7
D: TRBD1
V: TRBV12-3/TRBV12-4
DNA: TGTGCCAGCAGTTTGCAGGGGGCTCACTACGAGCAGTACTTC
CDR3: CASSLQGAHYEQYF

size: few
length: 15
J: TRBJ2-7
D: -
V: TRBV25-1
DNA: TGTGCCAGCAGTCCAACCCCGTTGCCTACCTACGAGCAGTACTTC
CDR3: CASSPTPLPTYEQYF

size: few
length: 15
J: TRBJ2-2
D: TRBD1
V: TRBV2
DNA: TGTGCCAGCAGGTTAAGGCAGGGACAGGCCGGGGAGCTGTTTTTT
CDR3: CASRLRQGQAGELFF

size: -
length: 17
J: TRBJ2-5
D: TRBD1
V: TRBV7-9
DNA: TGTGCCAGCAGCTTCGCAGGGACAGGGGGACAATCGGAGACCCAGTACTTC
CDR3: CASSFAGTGGQSETQYF

size: many
length: 14
J: TRBJ1-2
D: TRBD1
V: TRBV10-3
DNA: TGTGCCATCAGTCGACAGGGGGCATACTATGGCTACACCTTC
CDR3: CAISRQGAYYGYTF

size: -
length: 13
J: TRBJ2-5
D: TRBD2
V: TRBV30
DNA: TGTGCCTGCTCGACTAGCGGGGGGCCCTTTCCGTACTTC
CDR3: CACSTSGGPFPYF

size: -
length: 15
J: TRBJ1-3
D: -
V: TRBV2
DNA: TGTGCCAGCAGTAACCAGGGCGTCTTTGGAAACACCATATATTTT
CDR3: CASSNQGVFGNTIYF

size: -
length: 15
J: TRBJ2-5
D: -
V: TRBV10-2
DNA: TGCGCCAGCAGTGATGACAGGACGTACCAAGAGACCCAGTACTTC
CDR3: CASSDDRTYQETQYF

size: -
length: 16
J: TRBJ1-5
D: TRBD1
V: TRBV5-1
DNA: TGCGCCAGCAGCTTGTTAGGGGGCGAGGGCAATCAGCCCCAGCATTTT
CDR3: CASSLLGGEGNQPQHF

size: many
length: 15
J: TRBJ1-1
D: -
V: TRBV11-2
DNA: TGTGCCAGCAGCTTTCAAAGGGGGTTGGACACTGAAGCTTTCTTT
CDR3: CASSFQRGLDTEAFF

size: many
length: 14
J: TRBJ2-5
D: -
V: TRBV20-1
DNA: TGCAGTGCTAGTGGGGGAGGCAGGGCGGAGACCCAGTACTTC
CDR3: CSASGGGRAETQYF

size: few
length: 15
J: TRBJ1-3
D: TRBD1
V: TRBV9
DNA: TGTGCCAGCAGCGAGGGGGCCTCCTCTGGAAACACCATATATTTT
CDR3: CASSEGASSGNTIYF

size: -
length: 15
J: TRBJ2-7
D: -
V: TRBV7-2
DNA: TGTGCCAGCAGCCCGCGAGGTCAGGGAGGCTACGAGCAGTACTTC
CDR3: CASSPRGQGGYEQYF

size: -
length: 15
J: TRBJ2-7
D: -
V: TRBV7-9
DNA: TGTGCCAGCAGCTTAGAAATGGGCGGATTAACCGAGCAGTACTTC
CDR3: CASSLEMGGLTEQYF

size: many
length: 12
J: TRBJ1-1
D: -
V: TRBV29-1
DNA: TGCAGCGCCACCAGGGGGAACACTGAAGCTTTCTTT
CDR3: CSATRGNTEAFF

size: -
length: 15
J: TRBJ2-7
D: -
V: TRBV19
DNA: TGTGCCAGTAGTACCGGACCTACAGGGACCTACGAGCAGTACTTC
CDR3: CASSTGPTGTYEQYF

size: many
length: 14
J: TRBJ2-7
D: TRBD1
V: TRBV7-2
DNA: TGTGCCAGCAGCTTAGAACAGGGGGCCTACGAGCAGTACTTC
CDR3: CASSLEQGAYEQYF

size: many
length: 15
J: TRBJ1-1
D: -
V: TRBV19
DNA: TGTGCCAGTAATTCCGCGGCCACGGGTGAAGGGAAGGCTTTCTTT
CDR3: CASNSAATGEGKAFF

size: many
length: 13
J: TRBJ1-6
D: -
V: TRBV3-1
DNA: TGTGCCAGCAGCCACAGGGAAGATTCACCCCTCCACTTT
CDR3: CASSHREDSPLHF

size: once
length: 15
J: TRBJ1-6
D: TRBD1
V: TRBV20-1
DNA: TGCAGTGCCGTAGCCAGACAGGGAAATAATTCACCCCTCCACTTT
CDR3: CSAVARQGNNSPLHF

size: many
length: 14
J: TRBJ1-3
D: -
V: TRBV9
DNA: TGTGCCAGCTCACAGAAGAGCTCTGGAAACACCATATATTTT
CDR3: CASSQKSSGNTIYF

size: many
length: 14
J: TRBJ1-1
D: -
V: TRBV12-3/TRBV12-4
DNA: TGTGCCAGCAGCCTTAGTGGGGGTGACACTGAAGCTTTCTTT
CDR3: CASSLSGGDTEAFF